This entry describes one T cell receptor (beta chain). Its antigen is not identified. The data stem from a study of radiotherapy plus CTLA-4 blockade in lung cancer. The overall study: Approximately 18% of patients responded objectively, and 31% achieved disease control. Study-wide results and limits: The best predictor of response was reported to be early blood T cell clone dynamics, with interferon-beta. Blood TCR clones of tumor origin expanded after radiotherapy plus ipilimumab.

The V segment lost 4 bases and the J segment 3 bases; nucleotides outside the gene matches: 6. This CDR3 contains 16 residues. Looked up from germline, CDR1 is SGHNT and CDR2 is YENEEA. Clones were sequenced by immunoSEQ multiplex PCR, and TCRdb holds only the in-frame ones, with some missing. The repertoire consists of about 68,000 clones, with around 80% occurring once and the leading ten covering roughly a tenth. This sample comprised peripheral blood, obtained from a patient treated with radiotherapy plus ipilimumab. The origin of this receptor is a human donor with non-small cell lung cancer who had a complete response to radiotherapy plus ipilimumab. The chain links TRBV11-3 to TRBJ2-2, with 9 positions matching TRBD1. The CDR3 DNA reads TGTGCCAGCAGCTCGGGGACAGGGACGGACACCGGGGAGCTGTTTTTT. This gives the protein CASSSGTGTDTGELFF.